This T cell receptor beta chain emerged from a study of blood T cell repertoires in COVID-19. Study context: Samples came from the United States, Italy and Spain, spanning acute and convalescent COVID-19. Sources were T cells, B-cell-depleted T cells, or PBMCs; the material itself was cDNA or gDNA.

Germline-derived CDR1 and CDR2 are LNHDA and SQIVND (reference sequence). The CDR3 loop spans 13 amino acids. Between the trimmed V and J ends, which lost 5 bases and 5 bases, there was a span of 11 bases. Authors' processing steps: How many nucleated cells were present was estimated from reference gene primer amplification. Method: immunoSEQ multiplex PCR; TCRdb's copy keeps in-frame clones and lacks some. The DNA was the basis for D and trimming; V, J and clone size are from that table. The sample has fewer than 70,000 clones; roughly nine tenths are singletons. The material sequenced was peripheral blood. The genes are TRBV19 and TRBJ2-3, with D tentatively TRBD1 (5 bases). The receptor was derived from a woman in her sixties or seventies with active COVID-19. In nucleotides, the CDR3 is TGTGCCAGTAGTTTGCAGGGTATAGATACGCAGTATTTT. This gives the protein CASSLQGIDTQYF.